A single sample gave rise to the 5 T cell receptor beta chains below, sequenced in a study of blood T cell repertoires in COVID-19. TCRdb keeps only in-frame clones here, not all; method: immunoSEQ multiplex PCR. The sample has around 250,000 clones, around 81% seen once; the top ten hold approximately 4.8%. Sequencing was carried out using peripheral blood. The receptor set was obtained from a man aged 45 to 65 with active or convalescent COVID-19.

This clone was counted only a few times. V and J are TRBV3-1 (or the pseudogene TRBV3-2) and TRBJ1-5; D is unclear. The germline V gene encodes CDR1 LGHDT and CDR2 YNNKEL (reference sequence). The CDR3 consists of 13 residues. Deletions cut 3 bases from V and 1 base from J, with 4 bases between. CDR3 in DNA: TGTGCCAGCAGCCAGAGGAGCAATCAGCCCCAGCATTTT. Amino acid sequence: CASSQRSNQPQHF.

This clone was seen a single time. The chain couples TRBV2 to TRBJ2-7; possibly TRBD2 for D (6 bases). V lost 6 bases to trimming and J lost 5 bases, with 14 bases between them. There are 13 residues in the CDR3. From germline, CDR1 is SNHLY and CDR2 FYNNEI. The CDR3 DNA sequence: TGTGCCAGCAGCCTAGCGCAATGGGACGAGCAGTACTTC. Translated: CASSLAQWDEQYF.

This clone was picked up one time. V and J are TRBV7-9 and TRBJ1-2; D possibly corresponds to TRBD1 (6 bases). From germline, CDR1 is SEHNR and CDR2 FQNEAQ (reference sequence). Deletions cut 4 bases from V and 4 bases from J, with 13 bases between. This CDR3 contains 14 residues. DNA for the CDR3: TGTGCCAGCAGCTCTCTGGGGGCAACCTATGGCTACACCTTC. As protein: CASSSLGATYGYTF.

CDR3 nucleotides: TGTGCCAGCATAAAGCGGGGTGACACCGGGGAGCTGTTTTTT. Its protein is CASIKRGDTGELFF. V and J are TRBV6-5 and TRBJ2-2; 7 positions match TRBD2. V shed 7 bases and J 3 bases; nucleotides not matched to a gene: 5. Looked up from germline, CDR1 is MNHEY and CDR2 is SVGAGI. This CDR3 region has 14 residues.

The chain uses TRBV9 and TRBJ2-1; 7 nucleotides line up with TRBD1. Germline trimming cut 4 bases from V and 7 bases from J; bases unmatched to any gene: 11. Germline CDR1 SGDLS, CDR2 YYNGEE. The CDR3 sequence is 15 residues long. CDR3 sequence: CASSSSGGFGNEQFF. In DNA form, the CDR3 reads TGTGCCAGCAGCTCCTCAGGGGGATTCGGGAATGAGCAGTTCTTC.